Listed below are T cell receptor beta chains from one sample, sequenced in a study of Ad26.COV2.S vaccination and SARS-CoV-2 variants. Method: immunoSEQ multiplex PCR; TCRdb's copy keeps in-frame clones and lacks some. The sample records more than 300,000 clones, about 88% being singletons. The sample consisted of peripheral blood, taken in a trial of Ad26.COV2.S vaccine versus placebo. The source is a person between 18 and 60 years old who received the Ad26.COV2.S COVID-19 vaccine or a placebo. The CDR3 runs from the conserved cysteine through the conserved F or W.

TRBJ2-2 TRBV9 16 CASSVVWGDNTGELFF
TRBJ2-1 TRBV27 15 CASSLVSRNYNEQFF
TRBJ2-7 TRBV21-1 15 CASSKDNRSPYEQYF
TRBJ1-6 TRBV27 16 CASSAGLVTYNSPLHF
TRBJ2-4 TRBV28 14 CASSEKIAKNIQYF
TRBJ1-5 TRBV5-6 19 CASSLAPGAPTYSNQPQHF
TRBJ2-7 TRBV20-1 14 CSASRGREGDEQYF
TRBJ2-5 TRBV11-2 15 CASSPPGGGTETQYF
TRBJ2-7 TRBV12-5 13 CASGFSGSSEQYF
TRBJ2-7 TRBV28 14 CASSLGGDPYEQYF
TRBJ2-1 TRBV7-8 17 CASSSPPAGASYNEQFF
TRBJ1-2 TRBV28 14 CASILGQGARGYTF
TRBJ2-7 TRBV21-1 12 CASSKGVSEQYF
TRBJ2-1 TRBV3-1/TRBV3-2 15 CASSQGLAGGPEQFF
TRBJ1-5 TRBV21-1 15 CASALLAGGNQPQHF
TRBJ1-2 TRBV29-1 12 CSDMTGSYGYTF
TRBJ1-2 TRBV5-1 15 CASSLFQGTNYGYTF
TRBJ1-1 TRBV7-9 15 CASSLGQGANTEAFF
TRBJ1-1 TRBV19 13 CASSTTENTEAFF
TRBJ1-5 TRBV28 15 CASIASGTGYQPQHF
TRBJ1-4 TRBV7-3 13 CASSLGAGEKLFF
TRBJ2-7 TRBV30 13 CAWSVGSDYEQYF
TRBJ1-2 TRBV11-2 15 CASSLGLQLDYGYTF
TRBJ2-3 TRBV30 16 CAWSVKPSGITDTQYF
TRBJ1-2 TRBV29-1 11 CSVGQGNGYTF
TRBJ2-7 TRBV5-1 14 CASSWGTVNYEQYF
TRBJ2-2 TRBV18 16 CASSLTGTAPTGELFF
TRBJ1-1 TRBV4-2 18 CASSRGTGGAFKYTEAFF
TRBJ2-7 TRBV19 16 CASTLGTSGKYYEQYF
TRBJ1-2 TRBV10-3 14 CAIAPGTGLDGYTF
TRBJ2-7 TRBV10-3 14 CAISSPGGSYEQYF
TRBJ2-2 TRBV7-9 16 CASSLPSGVGTGELFF
TRBJ1-5 TRBV28 12 CASTWGNQPQHF
TRBJ2-7 TRBV15 12 CATRGNSYEQYF
TRBJ2-2 TRBV19 18 CASSIGTSGLFGTGELFF
TRBJ2-5 TRBV7-2 15 CASSLDPTIGETQYF
TRBJ2-1 TRBV5-1 17 CASSLTSGVYSYNEQFF
TRBJ2-3 TRBV9 17 CASSAPKVGGHTDTQYF
TRBJ2-5 TRBV7-3 14 CASSPDRAVETQYF
TRBJ1-1 TRBV12-3/TRBV12-4 12 CASSSLGTEAFF
TRBJ2-1 TRBV27 17 CASSFIPSGRVADEQFF
TRBJ2-3 TRBV7-2 12 CASSLIRQTQYF
TRBJ2-5 TRBV5-1 14 CASSLAQTKGTQYF
TRBJ1-4 TRBV30 12 CAWSVGYEKLFF
TRBJ2-7 TRBV28 16 CASSSPTSGMTYEQYF
TRBJ2-1 TRBV30 17 CAWSVFATSGIYNEQFF
TRBJ1-4 TRBV28 13 CASSLSPNEKLFF
TRBJ2-3 TRBV9 14 CASSPIKGRDTQYF
TRBJ1-5 TRBV6-5 14 CASSYSSGGQPQHF
TRBJ2-3 TRBV5-1 15 CASSLELTSTDTQYF
TRBJ2-5 TRBV11-2 11 CASSRTQTQYF
TRBJ1-3 TRBV18 14 CASLGQGGGNTIYF
TRBJ2-7 TRBV3-1/TRBV3-2 14 CASTPLQGSYEQYF